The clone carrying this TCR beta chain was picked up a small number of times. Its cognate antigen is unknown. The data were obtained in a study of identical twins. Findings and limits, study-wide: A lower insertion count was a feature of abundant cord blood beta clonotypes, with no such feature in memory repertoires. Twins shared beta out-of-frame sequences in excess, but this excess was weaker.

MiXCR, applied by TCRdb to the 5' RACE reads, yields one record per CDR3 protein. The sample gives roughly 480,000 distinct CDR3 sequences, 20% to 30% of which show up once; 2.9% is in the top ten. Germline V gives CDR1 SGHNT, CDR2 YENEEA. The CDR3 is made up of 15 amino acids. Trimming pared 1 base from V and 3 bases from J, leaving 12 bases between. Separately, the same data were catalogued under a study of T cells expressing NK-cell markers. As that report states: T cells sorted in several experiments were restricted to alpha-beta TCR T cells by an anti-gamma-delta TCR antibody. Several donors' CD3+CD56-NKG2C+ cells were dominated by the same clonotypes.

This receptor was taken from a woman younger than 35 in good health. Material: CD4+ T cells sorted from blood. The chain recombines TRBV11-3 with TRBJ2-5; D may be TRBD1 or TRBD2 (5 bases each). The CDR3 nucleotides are TGTGCCAGCAGCTTAGGGGACGGTCGAAAAGAGACCCAGTACTTC. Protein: CASSLGDGRKETQYF.